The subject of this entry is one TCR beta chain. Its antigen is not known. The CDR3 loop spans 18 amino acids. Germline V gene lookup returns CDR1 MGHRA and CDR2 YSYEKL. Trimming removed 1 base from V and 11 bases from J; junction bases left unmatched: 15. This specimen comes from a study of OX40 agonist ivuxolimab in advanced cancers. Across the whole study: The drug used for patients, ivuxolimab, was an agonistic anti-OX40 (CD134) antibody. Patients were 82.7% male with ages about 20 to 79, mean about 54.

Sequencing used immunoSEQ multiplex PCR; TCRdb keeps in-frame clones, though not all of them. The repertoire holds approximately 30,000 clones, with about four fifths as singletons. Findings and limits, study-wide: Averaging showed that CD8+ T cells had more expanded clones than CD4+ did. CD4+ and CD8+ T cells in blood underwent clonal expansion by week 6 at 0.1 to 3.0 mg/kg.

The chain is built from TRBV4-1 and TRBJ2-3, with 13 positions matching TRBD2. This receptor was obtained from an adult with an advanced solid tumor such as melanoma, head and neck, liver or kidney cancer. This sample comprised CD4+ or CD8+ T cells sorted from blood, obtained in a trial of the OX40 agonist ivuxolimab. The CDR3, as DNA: TGCGCCAGCAGCCAAGGGGAATTGGGACTAGCGGGGAGGGGGGGGCAGTATTTT. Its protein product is CASSQGELGLAGRGGQYF.